The 11 T cell receptor beta chains given below trace back to one sample, sequenced in a study of neurological immune-mediated disorders. One entry per CDR3 protein results from TCRdb running MiXCR on the 5' RACE reads. The profile shows around 40,000 distinct CDR3 sequences, approximately 11% of them singletons. Sequenced: PBMCs. Every receptor here comes from a female donor in good health.

This chain uses TRBV2 with TRBJ2-1, with D perhaps TRBD2 (5 bases). V was pared by 5 bases and J by 8 bases, with 13 bases between. This CDR3 has 13 amino acids. Germline CDR1 SNHLY, CDR2 FYNNEI. The CDR3: CASSLAFRDEQFF. CDR3 coding DNA: TGTGCCAGCAGTCTAGCCTTTAGGGATGAGCAGTTCTTC.

This clonotype came up many times. The rearrangement uses TRBV28 and TRBJ2-1; 8 positions agree with TRBD1. The V gene end was trimmed by 11 bases and the J gene end by 3 bases; junction bases not matched to a gene: 6. The CDR3 is 13 amino acids. Germline V CDR1 and CDR2: MDHEN, SYDVKM. In nucleotides, the CDR3 is TGTGCCGGCCGGGACAGGTTCTACAATGAGCAGTTCTTC. Residues: CAGRDRFYNEQFF.

There are many counts of this clonotype. DNA for the CDR3: TGTGCCAGCAGCTTGGTTGTAGCGGGGTCCTCCACAGATACGCAGTATTTT. It is translated as CASSLVVAGSSTDTQYF. The gene calls are TRBV5-5 and TRBJ2-3, with TRBD2 matching over 8 bases. CDR1 is SGHKS and CDR2 is YYEKEE in the germline V gene (reference sequence). V dropped 0 bases and J dropped 2; count of bases not matched to a gene: 8. CDR3 length: 17 residues.

This clonotype has more than one count but fewer than ten. The V and J genes are TRBV6-1 and TRBJ1-1; TRBD1 agrees at 8 bases. J was trimmed by 5 bases and V by 1 base; bases with no gene match: 3. Germline CDR1 and CDR2: MNHNS and SASEGT. The length of the CDR3 is 14 residues. The DNA for the CDR3 is TGTGCCAGCAGTGAAGACGGACAGGGTACTGAAGCTTTCTTT. Amino acids: CASSEDGQGTEAFF.

This clonotype came up many times. CDR3 nucleotide sequence: TGTGCCAGCAGTTTTAAACAATACACCGGGGAGCTGTTTTTT. Its translation is CASSFKQYTGELFF. The chain joins TRBV12-3 or TRBV12-4 to TRBJ2-2, with D hard to call. V shed 3 bases and J shed 3 bases, with 8 bases lying between them. CDR3 length equals 14 residues.

This clonotype was seen ten or more times. The chain employs TRBV29-1 and TRBJ1-1, with TRBD1 matching over 7 bases. There are 15 residues in the CDR3. In germline, CDR1 is SQVTM, CDR2 ANQGSEA. The junction had 10 bases not matched to a gene; V was cut back by 2 bases and J by 4 bases. The DNA of the CDR3 is TGCAGCGTTGAACTCCAACAGGGGTTGGCCACTGAAGCTTTCTTT. Residues: CSVELQQGLATEAFF. Combining the CDR3 with reference TRBV29-1 and TRBJ1-1 gives the whole variable domain SAVISQKPSRDICQRGTSLTIQCQVDSQVTMMFWYRQQPGQSLTLIATANQGSEATYESGFVIDKFPISRPNLTFSTLTVSNMSPEDSSIYLCSVELQQGLATEAFFGQGTRLTVV.

The table lists this clonotype with many counts. The chain joins TRBV3-1 to TRBJ1-5; D call uncertain. V was cut by 0 bases and J by 4 bases, with 4 bases left in between. CDR1 is LGHDT and CDR2 is YNNKEL in the germline V gene (reference sequence). The CDR3 length is 13 residues. The CDR3 DNA is TGTGCCAGCAGCCAAGATTGGAATCAGCCCCAGCATTTT. Translated: CASSQDWNQPQHF.

There are many counts of this clonotype. The J gene is TRBJ1-1, the V gene TRBV5-1; a weak D match, TRBD1 (5 bases). Germline-derived CDR1 and CDR2 are SGHRS and YFSETQ. Trimming pared 1 base from V and 2 bases from J, leaving 6 bases between. This CDR3 region has 13 residues. CDR3 sequence reads: CASSLTGNTEAFF. DNA for the CDR3: TGCGCCAGCAGCTTGACAGGTAACACTGAAGCTTTCTTT.

This clonotype came up many times. V gene TRBV4-1 combines with J gene TRBJ2-1, with 9 bases fitting TRBD2. Trimming took 4 bases from V and 0 from J; bases not matched to a gene: 7. The germline gives CDR1 MGHRA, CDR2 YSYEKL. The CDR3 spans 17 residues. The CDR3: CASSREGRGGSYNEQFF. The CDR3 region has the DNA TGCGCCAGCAGCCGCGAGGGGCGGGGGGGCTCCTACAATGAGCAGTTCTTC.

This clonotype came up many times. This chain links TRBV5-1 with TRBJ1-4, with TRBD1 matching 7 bases. Trimming removed 1 base from V and 5 bases from J; junction bases left unmatched: 5. This CDR3 has 15 residues. The germline V gene has CDR1 SGHRS and CDR2 YFSETQ. This CDR3 reads CASSLFGTENEKLFF. The CDR3 DNA reads TGCGCCAGCAGCTTGTTCGGGACAGAAAATGAAAAACTGTTTTTT.

Many counts were recorded for this clonotype. The rearrangement links TRBV20-1 to TRBJ2-3; the D is unclear. V shed 4 bases and J shed 0 bases, with 5 bases lying between them. Germline values: CDR1 DFQATT, CDR2 SNEGSKA (reference sequence). CDR3 length equals 12 residues. CDR3 sequence (DNA): TGCAGTGCTAAGGTTAGCACAGATACGCAGTATTTT. This sequence encodes CSAKVSTDTQYF.